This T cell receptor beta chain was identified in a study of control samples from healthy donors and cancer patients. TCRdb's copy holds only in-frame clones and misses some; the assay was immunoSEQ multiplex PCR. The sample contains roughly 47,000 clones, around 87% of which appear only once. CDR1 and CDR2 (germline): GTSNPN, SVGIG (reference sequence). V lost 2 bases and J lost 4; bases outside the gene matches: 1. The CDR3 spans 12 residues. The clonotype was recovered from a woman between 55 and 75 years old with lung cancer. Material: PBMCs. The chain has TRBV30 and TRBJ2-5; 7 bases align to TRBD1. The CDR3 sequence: CAWSYRGETQYF. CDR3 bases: TGTGCCTGGAGTTACAGGGGAGAGACCCAGTACTTC.